Described below is a single T cell receptor beta chain sequence and its context. The antigen is not known. Clinical symptoms, serum thyroxine, TRAb, thyroid ultrasound and orbital computed tomography established diagnosis. The PBMCs studied were ones that came from 10 ml fresh peripheral blood. This record comes from a study of T cells in Graves' hyperthyroidism and ophthalmopathy. Study-level findings and limits: A model of 13 V-J pairs discriminated ophthalmopathy from stable hyperthyroidism.

There are 14 residues in the CDR3. Germline V CDR1 and CDR2: SNHLY, FYNNEI. Trimming cost V 6 bases and J 7 bases; bases outside gene matches: 5. Researchers took RNA transcripts and amplified the TCR beta CDR3 regions from them. A first-round RT-PCR of the TCR CDR3 used the HTBI primer set. TCRdb independently ran MiXCR on the multiplex PCR reads; one entry per CDR3 protein. Of hundreds of thousands of distinct CDR3 sequences listed, 35% were seen once; the top ten hold around a third. This chain uses TRBV2 with TRBJ2-4; 11 positions agree with TRBD1. Sequenced sample: blood. The receptor's source is a woman aged 40 to 50 with Graves' hyperthyroidism. The chain's CDR3 is CASRDRGRLNIQYF. CDR3 nucleotides: TGTGCCAGCAGGGACAGGGGGCGCCTGAACATTCAGTACTTC.